This T cell receptor (beta chain) was sequenced for a study of T cells after yellow fever vaccination. General study results and limits: In FACS-sorted repertoires, abundant clonotypes from the bulk population could appear as contaminants.

Germline CDR1 reads MNHEY; CDR2 reads SVGAGI. This CDR3 region has 17 residues. V was shortened by 2 bases and J by 2 bases, with 19 bases between the two germline ends. There are a few counts of this clonotype. Its target is not known. TCRdb re-analysed the 5' RACE reads in MiXCR, keeping a single row per CDR3 protein. The sample has 160,000 or so distinct CDR3 sequences, less than 9% seen once. The receptor was isolated from a young man who received the YFV17D yellow fever vaccine. The sample in question was CD4+ T cells sorted from PBMCs, obtained more than 4 days after the first yellow fever vaccination. The chain uses TRBV6-5 and TRBJ2-7, with D maybe TRBD2 (6 bases). CDR3 in amino acids: CASSYGFGGIRAYEQYF. The CDR3 nucleotides read TGTGCCAGCAGTTACGGATTCGGGGGAATACGGGCCTACGAGCAGTACTTC.